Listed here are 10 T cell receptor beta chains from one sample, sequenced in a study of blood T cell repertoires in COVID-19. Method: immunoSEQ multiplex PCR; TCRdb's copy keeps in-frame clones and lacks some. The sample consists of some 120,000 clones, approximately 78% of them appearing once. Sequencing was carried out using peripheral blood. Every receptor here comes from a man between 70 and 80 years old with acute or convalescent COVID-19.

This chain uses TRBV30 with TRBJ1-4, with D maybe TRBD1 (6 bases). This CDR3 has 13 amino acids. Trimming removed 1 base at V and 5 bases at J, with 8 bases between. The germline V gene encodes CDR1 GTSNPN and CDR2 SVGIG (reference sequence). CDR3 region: CAWSGGLNEKLFF. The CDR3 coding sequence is TGTGCCTGGAGTGGGGGGCTCAATGAAAAACTGTTTTTT.

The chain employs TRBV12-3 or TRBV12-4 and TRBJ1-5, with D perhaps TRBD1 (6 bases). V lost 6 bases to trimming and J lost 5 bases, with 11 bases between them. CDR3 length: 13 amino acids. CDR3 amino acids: CASSFKGDQPQHF. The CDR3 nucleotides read TGTGCCAGCAGCTTTAAGGGGGATCAGCCCCAGCATTTT.

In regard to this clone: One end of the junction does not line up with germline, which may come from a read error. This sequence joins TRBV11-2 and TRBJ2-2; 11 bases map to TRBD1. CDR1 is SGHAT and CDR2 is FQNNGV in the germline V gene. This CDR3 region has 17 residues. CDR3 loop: CASTLLAGQGAGGELFF. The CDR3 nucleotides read TGTGCCAGCACCTTACTAGCAGGACAGGGGGCGGGCGGGGAGCTGTTTTTT.

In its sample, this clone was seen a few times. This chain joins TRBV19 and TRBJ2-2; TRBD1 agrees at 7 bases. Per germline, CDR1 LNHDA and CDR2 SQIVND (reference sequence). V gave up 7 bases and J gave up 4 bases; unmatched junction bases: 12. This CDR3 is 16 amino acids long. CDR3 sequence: CASIRTGVGLTGELFF. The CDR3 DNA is TGTGCCAGTATCCGCACAGGGGTAGGTCTCACCGGGGAGCTGTTTTTT.

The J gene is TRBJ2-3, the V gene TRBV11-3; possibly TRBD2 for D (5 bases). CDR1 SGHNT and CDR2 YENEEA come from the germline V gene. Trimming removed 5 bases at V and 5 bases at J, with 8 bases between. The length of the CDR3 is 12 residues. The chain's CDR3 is CASSRGKDTQYF. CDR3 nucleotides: TGTGCCAGCAGCAGAGGGAAAGATACGCAGTATTTT.

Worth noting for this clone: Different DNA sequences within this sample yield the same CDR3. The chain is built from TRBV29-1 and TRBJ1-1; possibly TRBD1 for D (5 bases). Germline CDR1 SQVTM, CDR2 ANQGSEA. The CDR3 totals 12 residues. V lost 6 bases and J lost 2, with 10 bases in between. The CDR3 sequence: CSVTQGNTEAFF. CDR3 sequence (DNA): TGCAGCGTCACCCAGGGTAACACTGAAGCTTTCTTT.

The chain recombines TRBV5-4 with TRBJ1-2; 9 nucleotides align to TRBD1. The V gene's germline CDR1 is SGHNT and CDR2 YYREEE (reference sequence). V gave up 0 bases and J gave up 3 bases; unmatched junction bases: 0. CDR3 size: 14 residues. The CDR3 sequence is CASSLGDRDYGYTF. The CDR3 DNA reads TGTGCCAGCAGCTTGGGGGACAGGGACTATGGCTACACCTTC.

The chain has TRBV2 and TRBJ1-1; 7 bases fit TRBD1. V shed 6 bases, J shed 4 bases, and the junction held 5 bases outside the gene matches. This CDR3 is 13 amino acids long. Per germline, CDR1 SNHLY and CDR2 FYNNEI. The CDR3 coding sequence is TGTGCCAGCAGAGCGACAGGGAGCACTGAAGCTTTCTTT. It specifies CASRATGSTEAFF.

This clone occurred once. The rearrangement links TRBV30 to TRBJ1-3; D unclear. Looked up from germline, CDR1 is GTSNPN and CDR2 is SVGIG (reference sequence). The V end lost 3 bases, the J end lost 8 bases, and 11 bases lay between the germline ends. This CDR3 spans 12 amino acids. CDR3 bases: TGTGCCTGGAGCCCCGGGGTACACACCATATATTTT. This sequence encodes CAWSPGVHTIYF.

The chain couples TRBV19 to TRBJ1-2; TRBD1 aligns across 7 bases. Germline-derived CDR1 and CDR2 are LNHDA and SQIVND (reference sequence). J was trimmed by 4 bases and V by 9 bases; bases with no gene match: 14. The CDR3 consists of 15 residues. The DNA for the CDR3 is TGTGCCAGCACACCGCGAAACAGGGGTCCCTATGGCTACACCTTC. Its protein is CASTPRNRGPYGYTF.